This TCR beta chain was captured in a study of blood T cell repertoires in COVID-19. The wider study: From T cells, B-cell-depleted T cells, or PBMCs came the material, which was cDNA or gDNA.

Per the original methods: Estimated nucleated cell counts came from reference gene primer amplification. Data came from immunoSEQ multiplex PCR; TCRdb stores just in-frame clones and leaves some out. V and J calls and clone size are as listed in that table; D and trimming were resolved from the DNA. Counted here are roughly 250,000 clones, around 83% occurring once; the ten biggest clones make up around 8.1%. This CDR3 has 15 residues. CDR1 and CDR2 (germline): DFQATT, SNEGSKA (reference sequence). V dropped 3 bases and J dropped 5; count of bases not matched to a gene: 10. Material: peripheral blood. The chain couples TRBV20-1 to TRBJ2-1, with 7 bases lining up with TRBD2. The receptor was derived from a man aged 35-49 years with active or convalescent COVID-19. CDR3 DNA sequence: TGCAGTGCTAGTCGAGCGGCTAGCGGAAACAATGAGCAGTTCTTC. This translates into CSASRAASGNNEQFF.